This TCR beta chain was captured in a study of cytomegalovirus exposure and HLA in healthy donors. General study results and limits: A later analysis appeared to link common viral pathogens to several of the most significant clusters. It was approximately 160 TCR beta chains that were listed as cytomegalovirus-associated.

The PCR made use of 60 Vbeta and 13 Jbeta primers. This table comes from immunoSEQ multiplex PCR, and its TCRdb copy is limited to in-frame clones, with some not included. In the table there are hundreds of thousands of clones, 75% to 90% of which are singletons. Details on this clone: What it binds is not known.

The germline CDR1 and CDR2 sequences are SNHLY and FYNNEI. V lost 4 bases, J lost 1 base, and 6 bases stayed unmatched. This CDR3 has 15 residues. This receptor was taken from a boy younger than 10 in good health and CMV-seronegative. The sequencing input was PBMCs. This chain links TRBV2 with TRBJ2-7, with 8 bases lining up with TRBD1. CDR3 nucleotides: TGTGCCAGCAGTGTGGACAGGGCGGTTTCCTACGAGCAGTACTTC. Amino acids: CASSVDRAVSYEQYF.